This TCR beta chain was profiled in a study of blood T cell repertoires in COVID-19. Sequencing was performed with immunoSEQ multiplex PCR; in TCRdb, only in-frame clones are kept and a portion is missing. The sample records about 110,000 clones, roughly 87% being singletons. This clone is a singleton in its sample. The V gene's germline CDR1 is SGHRS and CDR2 YFSETQ. The CDR3 length is 14 residues. V shed 4 bases, J shed 9 bases, and the junction held 7 bases outside the gene matches. This receptor was obtained from a man aged 50 or older with acute or convalescent COVID-19. The chain employs TRBV5-1 and TRBJ1-6; 7 nucleotides align to TRBD1. Sequencing input: peripheral blood. The CDR3 loop reads CASSPGQPTSPLHF. The CDR3, as DNA: TGCGCCAGCAGCCCGGGACAGCCGACTTCACCCCTCCACTTT.